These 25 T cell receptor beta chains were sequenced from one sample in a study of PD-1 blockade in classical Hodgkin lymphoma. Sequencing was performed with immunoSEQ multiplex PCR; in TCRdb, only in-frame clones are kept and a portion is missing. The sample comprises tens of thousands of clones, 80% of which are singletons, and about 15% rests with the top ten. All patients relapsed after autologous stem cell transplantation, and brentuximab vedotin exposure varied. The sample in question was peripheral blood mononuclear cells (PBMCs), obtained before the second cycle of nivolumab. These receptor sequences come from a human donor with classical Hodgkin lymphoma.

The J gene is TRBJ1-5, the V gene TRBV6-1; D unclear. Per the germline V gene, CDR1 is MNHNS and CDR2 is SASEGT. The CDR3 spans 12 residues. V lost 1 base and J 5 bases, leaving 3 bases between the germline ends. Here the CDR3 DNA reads TGTGCCAGCAGTGAAGAAGATCAGCCCCAGCATTTT. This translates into CASSEEDQPQHF.

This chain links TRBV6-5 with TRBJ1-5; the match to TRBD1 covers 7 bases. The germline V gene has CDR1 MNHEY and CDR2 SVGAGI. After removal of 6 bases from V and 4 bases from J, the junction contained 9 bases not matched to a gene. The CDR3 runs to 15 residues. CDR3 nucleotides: TGTGCCAGCAGCCCACAGGGACAGACAAATCAGCCCCAGCATTTT. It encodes CASSPQGQTNQPQHF.

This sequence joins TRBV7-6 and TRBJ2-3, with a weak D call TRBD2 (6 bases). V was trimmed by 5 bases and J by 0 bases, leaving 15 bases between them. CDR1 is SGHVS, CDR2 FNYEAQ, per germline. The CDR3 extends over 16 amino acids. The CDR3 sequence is CASSQAAGTSTDTQYF. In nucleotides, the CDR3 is TGTGCCAGCAGCCAGGCCGCAGGGACTAGCACAGATACGCAGTATTTT.

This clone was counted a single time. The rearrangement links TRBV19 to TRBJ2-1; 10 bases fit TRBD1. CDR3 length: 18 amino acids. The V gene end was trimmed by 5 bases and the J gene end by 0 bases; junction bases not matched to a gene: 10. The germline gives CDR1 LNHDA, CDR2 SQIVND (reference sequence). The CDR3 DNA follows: TGTGCCAGTAGTTTAAGACAGGGGGCTTCACTCTCCTACAATGAGCAGTTCTTC. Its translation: CASSLRQGASLSYNEQFF.

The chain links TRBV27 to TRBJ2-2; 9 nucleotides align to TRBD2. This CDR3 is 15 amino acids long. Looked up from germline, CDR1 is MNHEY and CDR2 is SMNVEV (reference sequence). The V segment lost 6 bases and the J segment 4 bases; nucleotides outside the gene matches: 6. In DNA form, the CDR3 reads TGTGCCAGCAGAAACGGACTAGCGCTCACCGGGGAGCTGTTTTTT. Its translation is CASRNGLALTGELFF.

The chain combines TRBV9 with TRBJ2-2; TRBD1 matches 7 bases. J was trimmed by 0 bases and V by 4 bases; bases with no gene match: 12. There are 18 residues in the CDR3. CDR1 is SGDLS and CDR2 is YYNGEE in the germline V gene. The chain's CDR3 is CASSPIPPGQTNTGELFF. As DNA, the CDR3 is TGTGCCAGCAGCCCGATCCCCCCGGGACAGACGAACACCGGGGAGCTGTTTTTT.

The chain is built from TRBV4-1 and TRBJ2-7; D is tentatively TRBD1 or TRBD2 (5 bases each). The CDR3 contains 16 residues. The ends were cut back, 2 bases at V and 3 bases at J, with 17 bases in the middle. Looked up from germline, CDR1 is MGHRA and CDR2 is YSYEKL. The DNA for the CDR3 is TGCGCCAGCAGCCAAAAGTCCGGGACCCAACGCTACGAGCAGTACTTC. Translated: CASSQKSGTQRYEQYF.

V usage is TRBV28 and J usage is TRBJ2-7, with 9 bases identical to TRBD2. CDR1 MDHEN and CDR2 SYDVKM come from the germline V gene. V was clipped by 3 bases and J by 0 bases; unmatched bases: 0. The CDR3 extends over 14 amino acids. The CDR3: CASSFSGSSYEQYF. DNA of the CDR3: TGTGCCAGCAGTTTTAGCGGGAGCTCCTACGAGCAGTACTTC. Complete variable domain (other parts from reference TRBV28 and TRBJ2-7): DVKVTQSSRYLVKRTGEKVFLECVQDMDHENMFWYRQDPGLGLRLIYFSYDVKMKEKGDIPEGYSVSREKKERFSLILESASTNQTSMYLCASSFSGSSYEQYFGPGTRLTVT.

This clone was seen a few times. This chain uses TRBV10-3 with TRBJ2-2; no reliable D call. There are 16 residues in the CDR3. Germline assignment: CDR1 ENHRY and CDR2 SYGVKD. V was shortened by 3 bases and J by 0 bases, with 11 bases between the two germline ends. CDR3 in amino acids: CAISERDHANTGELFF. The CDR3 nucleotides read TGTGCCATCAGTGAACGAGACCACGCGAACACCGGGGAGCTGTTTTTT.

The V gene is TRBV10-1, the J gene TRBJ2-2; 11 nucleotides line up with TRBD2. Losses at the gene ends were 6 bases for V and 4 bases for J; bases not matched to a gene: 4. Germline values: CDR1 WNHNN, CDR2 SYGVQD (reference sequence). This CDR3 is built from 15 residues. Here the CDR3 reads CASSVGTSGTGELFF. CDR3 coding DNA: TGCGCCAGCAGCGTCGGGACTAGCGGCACCGGGGAGCTGTTTTTT.

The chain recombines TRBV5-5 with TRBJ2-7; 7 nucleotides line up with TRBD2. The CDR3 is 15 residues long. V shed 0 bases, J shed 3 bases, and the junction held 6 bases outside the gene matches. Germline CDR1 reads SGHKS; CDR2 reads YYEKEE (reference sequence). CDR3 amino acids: CASSLGGSVFYEQYF. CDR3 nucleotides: TGTGCCAGCAGCTTGGGCGGGAGTGTTTTCTACGAGCAGTACTTC.

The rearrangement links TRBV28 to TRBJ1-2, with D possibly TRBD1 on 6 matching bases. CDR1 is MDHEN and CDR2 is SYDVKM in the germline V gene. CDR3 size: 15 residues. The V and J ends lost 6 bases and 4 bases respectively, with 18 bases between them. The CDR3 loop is CASSPVGGTSYGYTF. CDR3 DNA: TGTGCCAGCAGCCCTGTGGGGGGCACTAGCTATGGCTACACCTTC.

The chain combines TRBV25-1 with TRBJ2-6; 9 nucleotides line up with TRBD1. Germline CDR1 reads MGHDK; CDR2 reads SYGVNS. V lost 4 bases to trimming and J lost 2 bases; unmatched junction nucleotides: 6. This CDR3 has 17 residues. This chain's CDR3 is CASSGPTGGPGANVLTF. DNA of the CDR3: TGTGCCAGCAGTGGCCCCACAGGGGGCCCTGGGGCCAACGTCCTGACTTTC.

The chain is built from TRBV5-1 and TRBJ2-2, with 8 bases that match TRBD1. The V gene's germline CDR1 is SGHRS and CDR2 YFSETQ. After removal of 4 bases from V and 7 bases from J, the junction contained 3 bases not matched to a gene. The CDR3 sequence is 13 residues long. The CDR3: CASSDRGVGELFF. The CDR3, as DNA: TGCGCCAGCAGCGACAGGGGAGTCGGGGAGCTGTTTTTT.

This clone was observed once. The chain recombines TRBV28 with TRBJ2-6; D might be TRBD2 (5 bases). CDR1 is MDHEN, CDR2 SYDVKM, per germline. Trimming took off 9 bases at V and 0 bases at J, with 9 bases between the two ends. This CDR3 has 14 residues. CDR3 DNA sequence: TGTGCCAGTTGGACTGCCTCTGGGGCCAACGTCCTGACTTTC. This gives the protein CASWTASGANVLTF. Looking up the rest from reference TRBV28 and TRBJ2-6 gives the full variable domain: DVKVTQSSRYLVKRTGEKVFLECVQDMDHENMFWYRQDPGLGLRLIYFSYDVKMKEKGDIPEGYSVSREKKERFSLILESASTNQTSMYLCASWTASGANVLTFGAGSRLTVL.

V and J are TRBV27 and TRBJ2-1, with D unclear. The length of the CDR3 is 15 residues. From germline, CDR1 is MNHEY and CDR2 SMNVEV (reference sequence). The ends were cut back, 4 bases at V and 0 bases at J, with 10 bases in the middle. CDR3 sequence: CASSSPPHSYNEQFF. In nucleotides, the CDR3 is TGTGCCAGCAGTTCCCCCCCCCACTCCTACAATGAGCAGTTCTTC.

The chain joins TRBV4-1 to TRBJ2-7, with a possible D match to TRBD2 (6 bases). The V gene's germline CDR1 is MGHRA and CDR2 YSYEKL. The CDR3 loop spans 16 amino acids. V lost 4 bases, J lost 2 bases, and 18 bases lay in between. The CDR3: CASSRYLGTSAYEQYF. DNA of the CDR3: TGCGCCAGCAGCCGCTACTTGGGGACTTCCGCCTACGAGCAGTACTTC.

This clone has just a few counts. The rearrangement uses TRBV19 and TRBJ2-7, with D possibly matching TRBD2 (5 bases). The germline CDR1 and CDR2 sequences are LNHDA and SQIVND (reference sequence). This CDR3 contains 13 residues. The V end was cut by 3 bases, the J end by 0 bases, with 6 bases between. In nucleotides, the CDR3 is TGTGCCAGTAGTATCACTAGCTCCTACGAGCAGTACTTC. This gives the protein CASSITSSYEQYF.

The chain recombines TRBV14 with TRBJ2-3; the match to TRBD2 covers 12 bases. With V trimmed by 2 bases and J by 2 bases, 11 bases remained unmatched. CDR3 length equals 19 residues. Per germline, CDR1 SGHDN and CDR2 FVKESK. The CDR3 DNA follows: TGTGCCAGCAGCCAATCGCACCCGGGACTAGCGGGTAACACAGATACGCAGTATTTT. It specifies CASSQSHPGLAGNTDTQYF.

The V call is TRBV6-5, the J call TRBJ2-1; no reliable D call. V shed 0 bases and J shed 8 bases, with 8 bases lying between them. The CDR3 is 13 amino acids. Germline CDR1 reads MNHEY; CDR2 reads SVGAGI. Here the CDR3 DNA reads TGTGCCAGCAGTTACTCGTCCGGGTATGAGCAGTTCTTC. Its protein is CASSYSSGYEQFF.

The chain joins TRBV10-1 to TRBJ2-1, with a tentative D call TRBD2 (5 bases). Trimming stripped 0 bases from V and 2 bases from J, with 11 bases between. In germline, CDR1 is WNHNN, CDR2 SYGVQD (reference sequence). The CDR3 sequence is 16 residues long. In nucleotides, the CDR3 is TGCGCCAGCAGTGAGTCGCGACTAAAAACCTACAATGAGCAGTTCTTC. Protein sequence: CASSESRLKTYNEQFF.

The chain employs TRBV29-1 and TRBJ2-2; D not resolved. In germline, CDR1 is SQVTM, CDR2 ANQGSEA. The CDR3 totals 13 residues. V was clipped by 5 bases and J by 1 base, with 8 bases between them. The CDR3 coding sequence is TGCAGCGTTTCCTCAGAGAACACCGGGGAGCTGTTTTTT. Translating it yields CSVSSENTGELFF.

CDR3 nucleotide sequence: TGCGCCAGCAGCTTGGGTAGCGGGAGGGCCCAACCAGATACGCAGTATTTT. Amino acid sequence: CASSLGSGRAQPDTQYF. The genes are TRBV5-1 and TRBJ2-3; TRBD2 matches 11 bases. J was trimmed by 4 bases and V by 0 bases; bases with no gene match: 7. Germline V gene sequence: CDR1 SGHRS, CDR2 YFSETQ. The CDR3 is made up of 17 amino acids.

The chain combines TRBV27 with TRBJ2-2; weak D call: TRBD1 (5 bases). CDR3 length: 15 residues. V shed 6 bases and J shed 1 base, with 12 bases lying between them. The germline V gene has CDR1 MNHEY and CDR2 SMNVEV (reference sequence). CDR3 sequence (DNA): TGTGCCAGCAGACGGACCACAGGGAACACCGGGGAGCTGTTTTTT. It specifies CASRRTTGNTGELFF.

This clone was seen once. Here the CDR3 DNA reads TGTGCCAGCAGTGAAGCCCAGCAGGCAAGACCAGCTTTCTTT. Protein: CASSEAQQARPAFF. V and J are TRBV6-1 and TRBJ1-1; D not certain. The CDR3 has 14 residues. Trimming cost V 0 bases and J 10 bases, with 15 bases left between them. Germline CDR1 MNHNS, CDR2 SASEGT.